The clone carrying this TCR beta chain was seen a single time. Its target is not known. This entry comes from a study of cytomegalovirus exposure and HLA in healthy donors. Overall study: Assignment to the Caucasian-associated ancestry cluster applied to approximately 80% of the roughly 400 genotyped donors. Study-level findings and limits: Rates of TCR association differed by HLA locus in a later analysis, with DRB1 highest and HLA-C lowest. Sequencing depth across donors, presence/absence analyses assumed, was roughly uniform.

Primers included in the PCR were 60 Vbeta and 13 Jbeta primers. Libraries were prepared by immunoSEQ multiplex PCR; TCRdb keeps only in-frame clonotypes and omits some of them. The sample records roughly 120,000 clones, around 84% being singletons. Donors sampled were nominally healthy, though unrecorded immune exposures were likely. The germline V gene has CDR1 SGHTA and CDR2 FQGNSA. Trimming at V came to 5 bases and at J to 13 bases, leaving 9 bases not matched to a gene. CDR3 length: 15 amino acids. Sequencing used PBMCs. This receptor was obtained from a man younger than 40 in good health and CMV-seropositive. The V gene is TRBV7-2, the J gene TRBJ2-1; 15 positions agree with TRBD2. The CDR3 here is CASSPGLAGGPDQFF. The CDR3, as DNA: TGTGCCAGCAGCCCAGGACTAGCGGGAGGGCCGGACCAGTTCTTC.